What follows are 7 T cell receptor beta chains derived from one specimen sequenced in a study of cytomegalovirus exposure and HLA in healthy donors. The PCR ran on 60 Vbeta and 13 Jbeta primers. Data came from immunoSEQ multiplex PCR; TCRdb stores just in-frame clones and leaves some out. In the table there are about 190,000 clones, more than 75% of which are singletons. The sequenced sample consisted of PBMCs. Receptors were obtained from a woman in her 30s in good health and CMV-seropositive.

The rearrangement joins TRBV4-2 to TRBJ1-5; tentative D call: TRBD1 (6 bases). This CDR3 has 16 amino acids. The V end was cut by 1 base, the J end by 3 bases, with 13 bases between. The germline V gene has CDR1 LGHNA and CDR2 YNFKEQ. This CDR3 reads CASSQGAAGDNQPQHF. Here the CDR3 DNA reads TGTGCCAGCAGCCAAGGGGCCGCAGGGGACAATCAGCCCCAGCATTTT.

The chain recombines TRBV2 with TRBJ2-7, with 10 bases matching TRBD1. Germline trimming cut 5 bases from V and 2 bases from J; bases unmatched to any gene: 3. Germline CDR1 SNHLY, CDR2 FYNNEI. The CDR3 runs 14 residues. CDR3 nucleotides: TGTGCCAGCAGTAGACAGGGGGCGGCCTACGAGCAGTACTTC. This sequence encodes CASSRQGAAYEQYF. The entire variable domain, with the rest obtained from reference TRBV2 and TRBJ2-7, is as follows: EPEVTQTPSHQVTQMGQEVILRCVPISNHLYFYWYRQILGQKVEFLVSFYNNEISEKSEIFDDQFSVERPDGSNFTLKIRSTKLEDSAMYFCASSRQGAAYEQYFGPGTRLTVT.

This clone has just a few counts. The rearrangement links TRBV4-2 to TRBJ1-1, with D perhaps TRBD1 (5 bases). The germline V and J ends were trimmed by 0 bases and 4 bases, with 9 bases remaining between them. This CDR3 is built from 14 residues. Germline V lookup: CDR1 LGHNA, CDR2 YNFKEQ. The DNA of the CDR3 is TGTGCCAGCAGCCAAGAGGGACTACCCACTGAAGCTTTCTTT. This codes for CASSQEGLPTEAFF.

The chain couples TRBV2 to TRBJ1-2; possible D gene TRBD1, 6 bases. Trimming removed 4 bases at V and 4 bases at J, with 16 bases between. Germline CDR1 is SNHLY and CDR2 is FYNNEI. This CDR3 comprises 15 residues. CDR3 in amino acids: CASSGVGGRTYGYTF. The CDR3 region has the DNA TGTGCCAGCAGTGGAGTCGGGGGGCGCACCTATGGCTACACCTTC.

On this clone itself: The sample holds other DNA sequences that translate to the same CDR3. The chain couples TRBV2 to TRBJ2-7; D gene uncertain. Trimming stripped 2 bases from V and 3 bases from J, with 17 bases between. CDR3 size: 16 residues. Germline assignment: CDR1 SNHLY and CDR2 FYNNEI. The CDR3 region is CASSEWWLEESYEQYF. The CDR3 DNA reads TGTGCCAGCAGTGAATGGTGGCTAGAGGAAAGCTACGAGCAGTACTTC.

The sample holds a few counts of this clone. The chain has TRBV6-1 and TRBJ2-5, with TRBD1 as a possible D gene (6 bases). The CDR3 is 15 residues long. Germline-derived CDR1 and CDR2 are MNHNS and SASEGT. Deletions cut 9 bases from V and 5 bases from J, with 22 bases between. The CDR3 nucleotides read TGTGCCAGTCCACCAGGGGCAGGGATCGGGGAGACCCAGTACTTC. Residues: CASPPGAGIGETQYF.

V gene TRBV19 combines with J gene TRBJ1-3; D gene uncertain. Trimming stripped 5 bases from V and 0 bases from J, with 5 bases between. CDR3 size: 13 residues. Germline V gene data show CDR1 as LNHDA and CDR2 as SQIVND (reference sequence). The CDR3 bases are TGTGCCAGTAGTCGGTTCTCTGGAAACACCATATATTTT. This sequence encodes CASSRFSGNTIYF.